The 6 T cell receptor beta chains reported below all come from one sample, sequenced in a study of OX40 agonist ivuxolimab in advanced cancers. Clones were sequenced by immunoSEQ multiplex PCR, and TCRdb holds only the in-frame ones, with some missing. The sample yields fewer than 60,000 clones, 87% seen once. The input for sequencing was CD4+ or CD8+ T cells sorted from blood, taken in a trial of the OX40 agonist ivuxolimab. These receptors originate from an adult with an advanced solid tumor such as melanoma, head and neck, liver or kidney cancer.

The CDR3 region is CASSLLQGSSYNSPLHF. The CDR3 nucleotides read TGTGCCAGCAGTTTATTGCAGGGTAGCTCCTATAATTCACCCCTCCACTTT. This chain uses TRBV27 with TRBJ1-6; D is possibly TRBD1 (5 bases). Trimming removed 1 base from V and 0 bases from J, with 10 bases in between. CDR1 MNHEY and CDR2 SMNVEV come from the germline V gene (reference sequence). CDR3 size: 17 residues.

V usage is TRBV6-1 and J usage is TRBJ1-5; D may be TRBD1 (6 bases). V gave up 4 bases and J gave up 1 base, with 17 bases separating them. CDR1 MNHNS and CDR2 SASEGT come from the germline V gene. The CDR3 sequence is 17 residues long. The CDR3 bases are TGTGCCAGCAGTGGAAGGGGGGACTCCCTAAGCAATCAGCCCCAGCATTTT. Its protein is CASSGRGDSLSNQPQHF.

The chain carries TRBV19 and TRBJ2-5; the D gene is possibly TRBD1 (6 bases). CDR1 is LNHDA and CDR2 is SQIVND in the germline V gene (reference sequence). The CDR3 has 13 residues. V was shortened by 6 bases and J by 2 bases, with 10 bases between the two germline ends. CDR3 bases: TGTGCCAGTAGCCAGGGGTCACAAGAGACCCAGTACTTC. Encoded protein: CASSQGSQETQYF.

This clone has only one observation. The rearrangement joins TRBV6-5 to TRBJ2-4; no firm D call. The CDR3 runs 13 residues. Germline CDR1 reads MNHEY; CDR2 reads SVGAGI. The V end was cut by 6 bases, the J end by 1 base, with 7 bases between. In nucleotides, the CDR3 is TGTGCCAGCAGGCGTACGGCCAAAAACATTCAGTACTTC. This sequence encodes CASRRTAKNIQYF.

The chain has TRBV10-2 and TRBJ1-2; TRBD1 is a possible D gene (5 bases). Germline-derived CDR1 and CDR2 are WSHSY and SAAADI. The CDR3 is 13 amino acids. V was clipped by 4 bases and J by 2 bases, with 8 bases between them. CDR3 sequence reads: CASSADRNYGYTF. CDR3 sequence (DNA): TGCGCCAGCAGTGCAGACAGAAACTATGGCTACACCTTC.

V is TRBV4-3 and J is TRBJ2-3, with 7 bases aligning to TRBD2. The V and J ends lost 2 bases and 2 bases, in that order; junction bases with no gene match: 10. CDR1 is LGHNA, CDR2 YSLEER, per germline. This CDR3 region has 17 residues. The CDR3 sequence is CASSQSPSAGVTDTQYF. CDR3 bases: TGCGCCAGCAGCCAATCCCCCTCGGCGGGAGTCACAGATACGCAGTATTTT.